What follows describes a single T cell receptor beta chain. At one boundary the junction diverges from the germline segment, which might be a read error. In the PCR, 60 Vbeta and 13 Jbeta primers were used. Assay used: immunoSEQ multiplex PCR; TCRdb lists only in-frame clones, some missing. Of 150,000 or so clones in the sample, approximately 80% were seen once. This record belongs to a study of cytomegalovirus exposure and HLA in healthy donors. The CDR3 has 17 residues. Germline lookup yields CDR1 LNHNV and CDR2 YYDKDF (reference sequence). The receptor was isolated from a man between 25 and 39 years old in good health and CMV-seropositive. The source material was PBMCs. The chain is built from TRBV15 and TRBJ2-2, with a weak D call TRBD2 (5 bases). CDR3 in amino acids: CATSRLGLASDTGELFF. DNA for the CDR3: TGTGCCACCAGCAGACTTGGACTGGCTTCTGACACCGGGGAGTTGTTTTTT.